The rows below give T cell receptor beta chains drawn from one sample of a study of blood T cell repertoires in COVID-19. TCRdb keeps only in-frame clones here, not all; method: immunoSEQ multiplex PCR. The profile covers under 200,000 clones, with about 85% appearing a single time and approximately 9.8% taken by the ten largest. The sequenced sample was peripheral blood. Every receptor here comes from a woman aged 80 or over with acute or convalescent COVID-19. Both conserved end residues are part of each CDR3. A D gene is named only where the DNA matches it firmly. Rows give clone size only sometimes, using once, few, many, or a class for an expanded clone.

clone_size	v_call	j_call	d_call	cdr3_aa	cdr3_nt
NA	TRBV7-9	TRBJ1-5	NA	CASSRDSQGGQPQHF	TGTGCCAGCAGCAGGGACTCTCAAGGAGGTCAGCCCCAGCATTTT
NA	TRBV5-6	TRBJ2-5	NA	CASSRQEVQETQYF	TGTGCCAGCAGCAGACAGGAGGTACAAGAGACCCAGTACTTC
once	TRBV5-1	TRBJ1-4	TRBD1	CASSTGQPNKKLFF	TGCGCCAGCAGCACGGGACAGCCCAATAAAAAACTGTTTTTT
once	TRBV10-3	TRBJ2-3	NA	CAISVAGASRKLVEADTQYF	TGTGCCATCAGTGTGGCGGGGGCCTCCCGTAAACTCGTGGAGGCAGATACGCAGTATTTT
NA	TRBV9	TRBJ1-1	TRBD1	CASSVGSQFQGEKAFF	TGTGCCAGCAGCGTAGGGTCCCAGTTCCAGGGGGAGAAAGCTTTCTTT
NA	TRBV2	TRBJ2-1	NA	CASSENSPYNEQFF	TGTGCCAGCAGTGAGAACAGCCCATACAATGAGCAGTTCTTC
few	TRBV27	TRBJ1-5	NA	CASSDHPGGDLEPQHF	TGTGCCAGCAGTGACCACCCGGGGGGGGATTTAGAGCCCCAGCATTTT
NA	TRBV7-9	TRBJ1-1	TRBD1	CASRIYRGTEAFF	TGTGCCAGCAGAATCTACAGGGGCACTGAAGCTTTCTTT
NA	TRBV6-2/TRBV6-3	TRBJ1-5	NA	CASSYSRATGQPQHF	TGTGCCAGCAGTTACTCCAGGGCCACAGGGCAGCCCCAGCATTTT
NA	TRBV12-5	TRBJ1-2	NA	CASGLVLGGYGYTF	TGTGCTAGTGGTTTGGTACTCGGGGGCTATGGCTACACCTTC
NA	TRBV21-1	TRBJ2-5	NA	CASSKARGLAGTEETQYF	TGTGCCAGCAGCAAAGCGCGTGGCCTAGCGGGAACGGAAGAGACCCAGTACTTC
NA	TRBV7-5	TRBJ2-7	NA	CVRSLGQGAREQYF	TGTGTCAGAAGCCTCGGACAGGGGGCCCGGGAGCAGTACTTC
once	TRBV2	TRBJ2-7	NA	CASRGLLTVQYF	TGTGCCAGCCGCGGACTTTTGACGGTGCAGTACTTC
NA	TRBV10-3	TRBJ1-2	NA	CAISVGQDYGYTF	TGTGCCATCAGTGTGGGTCAGGACTATGGCTACACCTTC
NA	TRBV2	TRBJ1-2	NA	CASSVGQLYGYTF	TGTGCCAGCAGTGTGGGACAACTCTATGGCTACACCTTC
NA	TRBV7-9	TRBJ2-5	NA	CASSSEAARETQYF	TGTGCCAGCAGCTCCGAGGCCGCTCGAGAGACCCAGTACTTC
NA	TRBV5-1	TRBJ1-4	NA	CASSAGGTAEKLFF	TGCGCCAGCAGCGCCGGGGGGACTGCAGAAAAACTGTTTTTT
few	TRBV27	TRBJ1-4	TRBD1	CASSPRTGRHATNEKLFF	TGTGCCAGCAGTCCGCGGACAGGACGACATGCAACTAATGAAAAACTGTTTTTT
NA	TRBV4-1	TRBJ1-5	NA	CASRQMTGSNQPQHF	TGCGCCAGCAGACAAATGACAGGTAGCAATCAGCCCCAGCATTTT
once	TRBV7-8	TRBJ1-1	TRBD1	CASSLVGGGETGTGAFF	TGTGCCAGCAGCTTAGTGGGGGGTGGCGAAACTGGGACAGGAGCTTTCTTT
NA	TRBV18	TRBJ1-4	NA	CASSAAGGNEKLFF	TGTGCCAGCTCAGCCGCCGGGGGGAATGAAAAACTGTTTTTT
NA	TRBV3-1/TRBV3-2	TRBJ1-2	NA	CASSPGTNYGYTF	TGTGCCAGCAGCCCGGGGACTAACTATGGCTACACCTTC
NA	TRBV5-4	TRBJ2-7	TRBD1	CASSLGDRAYEQYF	TGTGCCAGCAGCTTGGGGGACAGGGCCTACGAGCAGTACTTC
NA	TRBV5-1	TRBJ2-1	NA	CASSMGPSGVNEQFF	TGCGCCAGCAGCATGGGACCATCGGGGGTCAATGAGCAGTTCTTC
NA	TRBV6-5	TRBJ1-3	NA	CASSYGGVSGNTIYF	TGTGCCAGCAGTTATGGGGGGGTCTCTGGAAACACCATATATTTT
NA	TRBV5-4	TRBJ2-2	NA	CASSLVQGNTGELFF	TGTGCCAGCAGCTTGGTTCAGGGTAACACCGGGGAGCTGTTTTTT
NA	TRBV10-3	TRBJ1-2	NA	CAIRGQLGEDGYTF	TGTGCCATCAGGGGCCAGTTGGGAGAAGATGGCTACACCTTC
NA	TRBV9	TRBJ1-1	TRBD1	CASSASTGQGTEAFF	TGTGCCAGCAGCGCTTCGACAGGGCAGGGCACTGAAGCTTTCTTT
NA	TRBV24-1	TRBJ2-2	TRBD1	CATSDLGTGRNTGELFF	TGTGCCACCAGTGACCTCGGGACAGGGCGGAACACCGGGGAGCTGTTTTTT
few	TRBV9	TRBJ2-2	NA	CASSVRRAGGELFF	TGTGCCAGCAGCGTACGCAGGGCTGGCGGGGAGCTGTTTTTT
NA	TRBV24-1	TRBJ2-1	NA	CATSDYSTGRQFF	TGTGCCACCAGTGATTACAGCACAGGTAGGCAGTTCTTC
NA	TRBV6-6	TRBJ2-5	TRBD2	CASRGGGSETQYF	TGTGCCAGCAGGGGCGGGGGTTCAGAGACCCAGTACTTC
NA	TRBV27	TRBJ1-2	NA	CASRDFNYGYTF	TGTGCCAGCAGGGACTTTAACTATGGCTACACCTTC
NA	TRBV4-3	TRBJ2-2	TRBD1	CASSQEGGANTGELFF	TGCGCCAGCAGCCAAGAAGGGGGCGCAAACACCGGGGAGCTGTTTTTT
NA	TRBV24-1	TRBJ2-1	TRBD1	CATSDPTGQGHNEQFF	TGTGCCACCAGTGATCCTACAGGACAGGGGCACAATGAGCAGTTCTTC
NA	TRBV29-1	TRBJ2-1	NA	CSVKGSYNEQFF	TGCAGCGTGAAGGGGTCCTACAATGAGCAGTTCTTC
NA	TRBV3-1/TRBV3-2	TRBJ1-1	NA	CASSQITGIGNTEAFF	TGTGCCAGCAGCCAAATCACAGGGATTGGGAACACTGAAGCTTTCTTT
NA	TRBV24-1	TRBJ1-2	TRBD1	CATSERTGSGYTF	TGTGCCACCAGTGAAAGGACAGGAAGCGGCTACACCTTC
NA	TRBV4-3	TRBJ1-2	NA	CASSQEVGRSYGYTF	TGCGCCAGCAGCCAAGAGGTGGGCCGAAGCTATGGCTACACCTTC
once	TRBV2	TRBJ1-5	NA	CASMGHPNQPQHF	TGTGCCAGCATGGGACACCCCAATCAGCCCCAGCATTTT
NA	TRBV5-1	TRBJ2-7	TRBD2	CASSMRASGTASYEQYF	TGCGCCAGCAGCATGAGGGCTAGCGGGACCGCCTCCTACGAGCAGTACTTC
NA	TRBV5-1	TRBJ1-2	TRBD1	CASSSRDRGNYGYTF	TGCGCCAGCAGCTCCCGGGACAGGGGTAACTATGGCTACACCTTC